The table lists the clone carrying this T cell receptor beta chain with a few counts. Germline V gene lookup returns CDR1 MDHEN and CDR2 SYDVKM. This CDR3 is 14 amino acids long. Deletions cut 7 bases from V and 5 bases from J, with 15 bases between. Assay used: immunoSEQ multiplex PCR; TCRdb lists only in-frame clones, some missing. Seen here are 160,000 or so clones, 95% to 96% observed once, and the top ten hold around 0.92%. The data belong to a study of control samples from healthy donors and cancer patients. The clonotype originates from a woman aged 25 to 39 in good health. The chain carries TRBV28 and TRBJ2-1, with D maybe TRBD2 (5 bases). Material for sequencing was blood. The CDR3 nucleotides read TGTGCCAGCAATTTGAGGGAGAGGGACAATGAGCAGTTCTTC. Protein product: CASNLRERDNEQFF.